Only a few counts were recorded for the clone carrying this T cell receptor (beta chain). Antigen specificity is unknown. In TCRdb, the reads were re-called with MiXCR into one record per CDR3 protein. The repertoire holds 110,000 or so distinct CDR3 sequences, with around 30% as singletons. Germline V CDR1 and CDR2: SGDLS, YYNGEE. Trimming removed 0 bases from V and 3 bases from J, with 3 bases in between. The length of the CDR3 is 13 residues. This sample is part of a study of T cell repertoires in cytomegalovirus infection. Study-level information: Public TCR beta signatures marked donors with CMV infection and the matching HLA.

Study-wide results and caveats: In two of eight donors, the top clonotype was HLA-C-restricted CMV-specific.

The source material was CD8+ T cells from cultured PBMCs, sampled from culture after CMV antigen stimulation. The sequence was obtained from a human donor in good health (CMV status not recorded). Some clones in this sample may be carry-over from other donors' samples. The chain has TRBV9 and TRBJ2-2, with D unclear. CDR3 coding DNA: TGTGCCAGCAGCGTAGGGGACACCGGGGAGCTGTTTTTT. Translated, it gives CASSVGDTGELFF. The full variable domain, its missing parts supplied by reference TRBV9 and TRBJ2-2, is DSGVTQTPKHLITATGQRVTLRCSPRSGDLSVYWYQQSLDQGLQFLIQYYNGEERAKGNILERFSAQQFPDLHSELNLSSLELGDSALYFCASSVGDTGELFFGEGSRLTVL.